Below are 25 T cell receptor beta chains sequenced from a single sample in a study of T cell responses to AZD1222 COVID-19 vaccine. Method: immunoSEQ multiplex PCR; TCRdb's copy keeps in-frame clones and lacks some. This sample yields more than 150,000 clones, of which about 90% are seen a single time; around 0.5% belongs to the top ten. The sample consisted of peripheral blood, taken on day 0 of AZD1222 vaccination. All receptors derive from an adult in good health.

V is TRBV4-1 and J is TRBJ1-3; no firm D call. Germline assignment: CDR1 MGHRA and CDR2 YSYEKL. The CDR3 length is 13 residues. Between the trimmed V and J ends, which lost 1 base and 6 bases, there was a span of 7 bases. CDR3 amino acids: CASSQADINTIYF. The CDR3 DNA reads TGCGCCAGCAGCCAAGCCGACATAAACACCATATATTTT.

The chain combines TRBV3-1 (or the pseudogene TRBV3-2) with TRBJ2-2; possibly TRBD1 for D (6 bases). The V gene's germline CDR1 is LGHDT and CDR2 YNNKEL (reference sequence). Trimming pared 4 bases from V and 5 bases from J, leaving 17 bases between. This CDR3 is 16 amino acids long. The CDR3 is CASSPSEGGKTGELFF. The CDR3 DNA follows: TGTGCCAGCAGCCCTAGTGAAGGGGGTAAGACCGGGGAGCTGTTTTTT.

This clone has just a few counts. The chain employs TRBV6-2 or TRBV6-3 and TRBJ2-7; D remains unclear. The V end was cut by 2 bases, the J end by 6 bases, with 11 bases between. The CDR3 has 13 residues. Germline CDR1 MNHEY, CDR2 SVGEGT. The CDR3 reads CASSYLGQREQYF. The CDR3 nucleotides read TGTGCCAGCAGTTACCTCGGGCAACGCGAGCAGTACTTC.

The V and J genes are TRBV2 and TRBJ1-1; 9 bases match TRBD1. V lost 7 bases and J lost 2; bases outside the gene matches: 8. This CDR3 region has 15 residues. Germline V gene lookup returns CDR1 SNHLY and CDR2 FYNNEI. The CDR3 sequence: CASKTGGGYNTEAFF. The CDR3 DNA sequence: TGTGCCAGCAAAACAGGGGGCGGATATAACACTGAAGCTTTCTTT.

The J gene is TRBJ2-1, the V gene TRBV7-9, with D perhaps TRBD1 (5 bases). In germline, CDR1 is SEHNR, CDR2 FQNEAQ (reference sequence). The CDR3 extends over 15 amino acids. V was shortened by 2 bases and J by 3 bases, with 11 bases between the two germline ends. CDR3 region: CASSLTPDIYNEQFF. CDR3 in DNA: TGTGCCAGCAGCTTAACTCCGGACATCTACAATGAGCAGTTCTTC.

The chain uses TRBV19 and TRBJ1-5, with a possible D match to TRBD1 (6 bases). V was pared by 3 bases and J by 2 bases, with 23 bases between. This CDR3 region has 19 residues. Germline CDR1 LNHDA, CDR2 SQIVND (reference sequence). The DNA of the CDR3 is TGTGCCAGTAGTATCCCCACGGGGGCGTTAATCACCCGCAATCAGCCCCAGCATTTT. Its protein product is CASSIPTGALITRNQPQHF.

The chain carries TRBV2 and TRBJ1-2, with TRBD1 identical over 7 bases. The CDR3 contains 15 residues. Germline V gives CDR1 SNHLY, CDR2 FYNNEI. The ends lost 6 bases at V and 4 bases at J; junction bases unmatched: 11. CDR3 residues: CASREPPGQTYGYTF. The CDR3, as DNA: TGTGCCAGCAGGGAACCCCCGGGACAGACCTATGGCTACACCTTC.

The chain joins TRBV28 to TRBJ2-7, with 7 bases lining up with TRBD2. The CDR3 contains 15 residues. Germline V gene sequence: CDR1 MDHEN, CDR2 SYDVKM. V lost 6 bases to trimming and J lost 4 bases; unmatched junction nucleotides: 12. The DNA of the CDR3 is TGTGCCAGCAGCCCAAAGGGAGGGAAAATATACGAGCAGTACTTC. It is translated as CASSPKGGKIYEQYF.

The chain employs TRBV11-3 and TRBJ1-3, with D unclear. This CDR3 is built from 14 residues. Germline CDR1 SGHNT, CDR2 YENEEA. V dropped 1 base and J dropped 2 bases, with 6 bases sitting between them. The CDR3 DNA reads TGTGCCAGCAGCTTAGGGCCTACTGGAAACACCATATATTTT. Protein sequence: CASSLGPTGNTIYF.

In DNA form, the CDR3 reads TGTGCCAGTAGTATTCGGGGGATGGGTGAGCAGTACTTC. It is translated as CASSIRGMGEQYF. The rearrangement uses TRBV19 and TRBJ2-7; a weak D match, TRBD2 (6 bases). The CDR3 contains 13 residues. Germline-derived CDR1 and CDR2 are LNHDA and SQIVND (reference sequence). V lost 3 bases and J lost 7, with 13 bases in between.

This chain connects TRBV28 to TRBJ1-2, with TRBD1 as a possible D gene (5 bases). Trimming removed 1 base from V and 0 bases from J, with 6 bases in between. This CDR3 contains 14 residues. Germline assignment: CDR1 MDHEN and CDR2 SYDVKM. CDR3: CASSLLTANYGYTF. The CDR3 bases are TGTGCCAGCAGTTTATTGACAGCTAACTATGGCTACACCTTC.

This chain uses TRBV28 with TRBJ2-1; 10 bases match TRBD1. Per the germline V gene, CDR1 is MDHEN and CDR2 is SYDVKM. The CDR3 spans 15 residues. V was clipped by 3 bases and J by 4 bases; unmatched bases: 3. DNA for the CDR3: TGTGCCAGCAGTTTGGACAGGGGGATATACAATGAGCAGTTCTTC. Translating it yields CASSLDRGIYNEQFF.

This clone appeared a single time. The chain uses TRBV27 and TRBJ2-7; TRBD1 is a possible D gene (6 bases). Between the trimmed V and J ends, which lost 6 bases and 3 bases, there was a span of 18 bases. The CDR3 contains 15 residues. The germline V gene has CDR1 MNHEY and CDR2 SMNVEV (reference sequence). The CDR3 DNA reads TGTGCCAGCAGGGCACAAGGGGGACCCTTCTACGAGCAGTACTTC. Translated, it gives CASRAQGGPFYEQYF.

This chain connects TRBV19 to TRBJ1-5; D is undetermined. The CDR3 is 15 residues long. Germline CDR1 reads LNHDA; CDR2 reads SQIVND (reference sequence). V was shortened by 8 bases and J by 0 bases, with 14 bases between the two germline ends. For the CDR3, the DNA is TGTGCCAGTCTAAGCCTCCAGGATAGCAATCAGCCCCAGCATTTT. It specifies CASLSLQDSNQPQHF.

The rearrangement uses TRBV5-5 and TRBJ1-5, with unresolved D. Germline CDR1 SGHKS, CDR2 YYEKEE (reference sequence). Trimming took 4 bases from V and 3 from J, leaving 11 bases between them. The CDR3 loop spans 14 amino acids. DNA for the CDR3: TGTGCCAGCAGCCCACTCGACAACAATCAGCCCCAGCATTTT. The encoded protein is CASSPLDNNQPQHF.

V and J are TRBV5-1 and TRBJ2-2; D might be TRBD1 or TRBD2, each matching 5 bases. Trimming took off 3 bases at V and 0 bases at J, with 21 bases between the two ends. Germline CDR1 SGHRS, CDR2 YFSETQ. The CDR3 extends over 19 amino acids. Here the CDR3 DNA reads TGCGCCAGCAGCTACAGGCCTTCGAGGCGGGCGGCGAACACCGGGGAGCTGTTTTTT. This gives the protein CASSYRPSRRAANTGELFF.

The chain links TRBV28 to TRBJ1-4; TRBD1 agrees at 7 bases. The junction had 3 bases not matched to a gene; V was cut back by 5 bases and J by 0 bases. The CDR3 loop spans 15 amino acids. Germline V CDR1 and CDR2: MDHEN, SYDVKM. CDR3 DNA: TGTGCCAGCAGTCCTCAGGGGGCAACTAATGAAAAACTGTTTTTT. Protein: CASSPQGATNEKLFF.

CDR3 coding DNA: TGTGCCAGCAGCTTAGGCAGAGGTTACTCCTACGAGCAGTACTTC. This sequence encodes CASSLGRGYSYEQYF. V usage is TRBV11-2 and J usage is TRBJ2-7; no definite D call. The CDR3 length is 15 residues. Trimming stripped 1 base from V and 0 bases from J, with 10 bases between. Germline loops: CDR1 SGHAT, CDR2 FQNNGV.

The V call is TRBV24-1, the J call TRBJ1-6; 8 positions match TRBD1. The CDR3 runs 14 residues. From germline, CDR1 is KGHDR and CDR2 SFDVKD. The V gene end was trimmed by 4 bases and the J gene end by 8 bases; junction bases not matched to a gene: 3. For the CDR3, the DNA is TGTGCCACCAGTGAACCAGGGGGCCATTCACCCCTCCACTTT. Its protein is CATSEPGGHSPLHF.

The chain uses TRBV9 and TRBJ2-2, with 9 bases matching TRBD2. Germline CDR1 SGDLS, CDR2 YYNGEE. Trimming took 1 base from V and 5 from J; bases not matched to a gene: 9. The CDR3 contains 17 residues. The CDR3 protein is CASSVSGSGRGTGELFF. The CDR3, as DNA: TGTGCCAGCAGCGTATCGGGTAGCGGGAGAGGAACCGGGGAGCTGTTTTTT.

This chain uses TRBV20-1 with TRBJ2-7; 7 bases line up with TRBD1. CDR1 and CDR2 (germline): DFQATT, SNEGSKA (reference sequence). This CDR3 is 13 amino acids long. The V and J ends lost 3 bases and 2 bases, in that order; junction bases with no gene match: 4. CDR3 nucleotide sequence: TGCAGTGCTAGTTTACAGGGGCCCTACGAGCAGTACTTC. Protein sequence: CSASLQGPYEQYF.

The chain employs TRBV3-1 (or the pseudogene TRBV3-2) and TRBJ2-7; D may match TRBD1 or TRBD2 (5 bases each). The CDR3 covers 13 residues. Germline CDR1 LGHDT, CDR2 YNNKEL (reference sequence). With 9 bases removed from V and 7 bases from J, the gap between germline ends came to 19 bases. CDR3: CASHREGSGEQYF. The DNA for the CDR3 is TGTGCCAGTCATCGAGAGGGTTCAGGGGAGCAGTACTTC.

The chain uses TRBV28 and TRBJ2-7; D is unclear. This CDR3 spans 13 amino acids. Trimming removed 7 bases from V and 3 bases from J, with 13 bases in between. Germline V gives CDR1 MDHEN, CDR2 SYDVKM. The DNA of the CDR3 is TGTGCCAGCAAAGGGTCGATCCACTACGAGCAGTACTTC. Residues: CASKGSIHYEQYF.

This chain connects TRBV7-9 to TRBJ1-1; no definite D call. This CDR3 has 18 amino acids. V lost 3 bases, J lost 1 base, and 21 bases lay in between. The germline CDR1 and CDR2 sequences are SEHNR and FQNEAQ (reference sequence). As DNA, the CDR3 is TGTGCCAGCAGCTTCCTTGCCGGGTCATCGAATGCGAACACTGAAGCTTTCTTT. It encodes CASSFLAGSSNANTEAFF.

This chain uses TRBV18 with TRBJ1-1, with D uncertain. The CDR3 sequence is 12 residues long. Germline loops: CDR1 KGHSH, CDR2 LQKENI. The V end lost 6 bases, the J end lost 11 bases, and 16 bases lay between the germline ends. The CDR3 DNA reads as TGTGCCAGCTCCCCTACCGACCTGGGGGCTTTCTTT. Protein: CASSPTDLGAFF.